This T cell receptor beta chain was recovered during a study of T cells in Graves' hyperthyroidism and ophthalmopathy. Whole-study findings and limits: The majority of expanded thyroid clonotypes above 0.001 also appeared in blood.

An absence of ophthalmopathy progression within 18 months meant stable Graves' hyperthyroidism. Out of roughly 9.1 ml of fresh peripheral blood came the PBMCs. The CDR3 is made up of 15 amino acids. The germline V gene encodes CDR1 DFQATT and CDR2 SNEGSKA (reference sequence). V dropped 1 base and J dropped 7; count of bases not matched to a gene: 7. Amplification of TCR beta CDR3 regions used RNA as the template. The study used the HTBI primer set for a first-round RT-PCR of the TCR CDR3. A single record per CDR3 protein comes from TCRdb applying MiXCR to the multiplex PCR reads. This table holds hundreds of thousands of distinct CDR3 sequences, approximately 15% found once. The table lists this clonotype with many counts. Its antigen is undetermined.

The sequenced sample consisted of blood. This chain uses TRBV20-1 with TRBJ2-1, with 10 bases matching TRBD2. The TCR sequence derives from a young woman with Graves' hyperthyroidism. Here the CDR3 reads CSARGPGLARNEQFF. Here the CDR3 DNA reads TGCAGTGCTAGAGGCCCGGGACTAGCGAGGAATGAGCAGTTCTTC.